Here is one T cell receptor (beta chain) with its context. Its antigen remains unidentified. At one boundary the junction diverges from the germline segment, which might be a read error. The sample belongs to a study of molecular identifiers for immune sequencing clone quantification. Study observations and caveats: Clones above 20 RNA copies contained over 98% of effector molecules but under 1% of naive ones.

This CDR3 contains 13 residues. Germline CDR1 and CDR2: SGDLS and YYNGEE. Using a CD8+CD4-CCR7+CD45RA+ phenotype, naive CD8 T cells were sorted. Making the bulk TCR libraries relied on previously described methods and listed TCR primers. TCRdb re-derived calls from the PCR reads in MiXCR, one entry per CDR3 protein. The table has more than 450,000 distinct CDR3 sequences, about 21% seen once; the top ten hold about 0.8%. The clonotype was recovered from a human donor in good health. Some libraries in this study had Jurkat cell RNA spiked in. This chain uses TRBV9 with TRBJ2-7; TRBD1 aligns across 7 bases. Sequences were obtained from naive CD8+ T cells from blood, with Jurkat cell RNA spiked in. Sample subset: FACS-sorted CD8+CD4-CCR7+CD45RA+ naive T cells. This CDR3 reads CASSVGTAYVQYF. For the CDR3, the DNA is TGTGCCAGCAGCGTCGGGACAGCCTACGTGCAGTACTTC.